Listed below are T cell receptor beta chains from one sample, sequenced in a study of a mutant IDH1 vaccine in newly diagnosed glioma. Some clones are missing from TCRdb's copy, which holds only in-frame ones; the method was immunoSEQ multiplex PCR. The table includes roughly 52,000 clones, about four fifths detected once. These receptors have no identified antigens. The source material was PBMCs, sampled from a glioma patient whose treatment included an IDH1 peptide vaccine. The receptor set was obtained from a man in his forties with glioma. The CDR3 runs from the conserved cysteine through the conserved F or W. Fields, in order: clone size, D gene, V gene, J gene, CDR3 protein, CDR3 DNA. The D gene is left open where the match is weak. Some rows have no size entry. The others give once, few or many, or a class for an expanded clone.

>.|.|TRBV2|TRBJ1-2
CASNFDPDRRGYTF
TGTGCCAGCAACTTCGACCCCGACCGACGTGGCTACACCTTC
>.|TRBD2|TRBV14|TRBJ2-7
CASSQDRGGPYEQYF
TGTGCCAGCAGCCAAGATCGGGGGGGCCCCTACGAGCAGTACTTC
>.|.|TRBV6-5|TRBJ2-3
CASSSAQGPQYF
TGTGCCAGCAGTAGTGCTCAAGGGCCGCAGTATTTT
>.|.|TRBV27|TRBJ1-4
CASSSGQRNEKLFF
TGTGCCAGCAGTTCTGGCCAGCGTAATGAAAAACTGTTTTTT
>few|TRBD1|TRBV6-5|TRBJ1-2
CASRRMTGTGYTF
TGTGCCAGCAGGCGGATGACAGGGACCGGCTACACCTTC
>.|.|TRBV7-2|TRBJ2-3
CASSSYLRTDTQYF
TGTGCCAGCAGCTCCTACTTGCGCACAGATACGCAGTATTTT
>few|TRBD1|TRBV5-1|TRBJ1-2
CASNSGTGDGYTF
TGCGCCAGCAACTCCGGGACAGGGGATGGCTACACCTTC
>.|.|TRBV4-1|TRBJ2-5
CASSQGGNPGPRQETQYF
TGCGCCAGCAGCCAAGGGGGAAACCCGGGACCGAGACAAGAGACCCAGTACTTC
>.|TRBD1|TRBV7-8|TRBJ2-1
CASSVRDRVNEQFF
TGTGCCAGCAGCGTCCGGGACAGGGTTAATGAGCAGTTCTTC
>.|TRBD2|TRBV19|TRBJ2-5
CASSQTSGGLETQYF
TGTGCCAGTAGCCAGACTAGCGGGGGCTTAGAGACCCAGTACTTC
>few|.|TRBV5-5|TRBJ1-4
CASSTRTDEKLFF
TGTGCCAGCAGCACCCGGACAGATGAAAAACTGTTTTTT
>.|.|TRBV2|TRBJ2-6
CASSEVTGANVLTF
TGTGCCAGCAGTGAGGTGACTGGGGCCAACGTCCTGACTTTC
>.|TRBD1|TRBV5-1|TRBJ2-7
CASSSGQGAYEQYF
TGCGCCAGCAGCTCGGGACAGGGGGCCTACGAGCAGTACTTC
>.|.|TRBV7-9|TRBJ2-5
CASSPGTKQETQYF
TGTGCCAGCAGCCCAGGGACCAAACAAGAGACCCAGTACTTC
>.|TRBD2|TRBV4-2|TRBJ2-1
CASSQHPTGTSGGAFVHEQFF
TGTGCCAGCAGCCAGCACCCTACCGGGACTAGCGGGGGGGCATTCGTTCATGAGCAGTTCTTC
>.|.|TRBV29-1|TRBJ1-3
CSVEGSGNTIYF
TGCAGCGTTGAAGGCAGTGGAAACACCATATATTTT
>.|.|TRBV15|TRBJ1-1
CATSRDRWRDRNTEAFF
TGTGCCACCAGCAGAGATCGTTGGAGAGATAGGAACACTGAAGCTTTCTTT
>.|TRBD2|TRBV5-6|TRBJ2-3
CASSLLAGGYTDTQYF
TGTGCCAGCAGCTTACTAGCGGGGGGGTACACAGATACGCAGTATTTT
>.|.|TRBV30|TRBJ1-4
CAWTTQANEKLFF
TGTGCCTGGACTACACAGGCTAATGAAAAACTGTTTTTT
>once|TRBD1|TRBV5-1|TRBJ2-5
CASSEGGYMETQYF
TGCGCCAGCAGTGAAGGGGGCTATATGGAGACCCAGTACTTC
>once|.|TRBV19|TRBJ1-5
CASSISPNQPQHF
TGTGCCAGTAGTATCAGCCCCAATCAGCCCCAGCATTTT
>.|.|TRBV5-6|TRBJ1-2
CASSPEFRAASYTF
TGTGCCAGCAGCCCCGAGTTTAGAGCCGCCAGCTACACCTTC
>.|.|TRBV7-9|TRBJ1-1
CASSLFVGTEAFF
TGTGCCAGCAGCTTATTCGTGGGGACTGAAGCTTTCTTT
>.|.|TRBV7-9|TRBJ1-5
CASSLSSGTGVRSQPQHF
TGTGCCAGCAGCTTATCGAGCGGTACAGGAGTTAGGAGTCAGCCCCAGCATTTT
>.|.|TRBV5-4|TRBJ2-1
CASSDSREQFF
TGTGCCAGCAGCGACTCCAGAGAGCAGTTCTTC
>.|.|TRBV5-1|TRBJ2-1
CASSTRTASSYNEQFF
TGCGCCAGCAGCACTAGGACGGCCAGCTCCTACAATGAGCAGTTCTTC
>.|.|TRBV29-1|TRBJ2-1
CSVEDSEYNEQFF
TGCAGCGTTGAAGACAGTGAGTACAATGAGCAGTTCTTC
>few|TRBD2|TRBV10-1|TRBJ2-2
CASSALAGANTGELFF
TGCGCCAGCAGCGCCCTAGCGGGGGCCAACACCGGGGAGCTGTTTTTT
>.|.|TRBV2|TRBJ2-7
CASSSGSYEQYF
TGTGCCAGCTCCAGCGGGTCCTACGAGCAGTACTTC